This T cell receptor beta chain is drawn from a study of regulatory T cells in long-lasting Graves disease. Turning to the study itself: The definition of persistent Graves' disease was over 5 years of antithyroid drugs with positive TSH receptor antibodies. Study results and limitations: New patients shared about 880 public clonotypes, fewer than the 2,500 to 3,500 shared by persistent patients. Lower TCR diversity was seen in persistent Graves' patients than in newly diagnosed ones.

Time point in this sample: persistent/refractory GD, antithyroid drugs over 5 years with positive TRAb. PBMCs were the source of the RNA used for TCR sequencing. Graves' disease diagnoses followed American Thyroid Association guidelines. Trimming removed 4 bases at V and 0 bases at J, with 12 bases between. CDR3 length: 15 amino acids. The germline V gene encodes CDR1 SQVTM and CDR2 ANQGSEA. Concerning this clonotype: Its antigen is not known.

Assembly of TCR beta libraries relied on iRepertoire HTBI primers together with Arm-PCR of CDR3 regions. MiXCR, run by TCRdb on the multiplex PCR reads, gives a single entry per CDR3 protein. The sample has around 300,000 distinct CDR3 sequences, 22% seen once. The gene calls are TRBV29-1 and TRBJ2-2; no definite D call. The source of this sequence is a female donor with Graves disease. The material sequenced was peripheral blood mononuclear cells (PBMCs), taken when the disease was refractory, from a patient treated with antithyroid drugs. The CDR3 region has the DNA TGCAGCGTTGTTACGGGCGTCCCGAACACCGGGGAGCTGTTTTTT. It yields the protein CSVVTGVPNTGELFF.